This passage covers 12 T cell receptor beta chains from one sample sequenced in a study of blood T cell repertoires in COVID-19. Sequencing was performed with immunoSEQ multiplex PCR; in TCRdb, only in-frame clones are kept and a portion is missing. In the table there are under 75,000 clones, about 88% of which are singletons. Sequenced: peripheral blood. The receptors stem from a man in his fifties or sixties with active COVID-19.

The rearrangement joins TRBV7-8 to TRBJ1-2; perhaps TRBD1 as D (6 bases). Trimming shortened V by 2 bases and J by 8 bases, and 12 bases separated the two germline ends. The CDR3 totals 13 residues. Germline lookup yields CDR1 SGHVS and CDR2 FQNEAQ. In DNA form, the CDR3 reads TGTGCCAGCAGCTTAACACAGGGCAGCGGCTACACCTTC. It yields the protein CASSLTQGSGYTF.

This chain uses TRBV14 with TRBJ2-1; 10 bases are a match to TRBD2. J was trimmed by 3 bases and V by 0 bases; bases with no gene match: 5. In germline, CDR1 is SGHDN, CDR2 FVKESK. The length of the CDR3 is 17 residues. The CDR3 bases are TGTGCCAGCAGCCAAGATCTTGGACTAGCGGACTACAATGAGCAGTTCTTC. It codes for CASSQDLGLADYNEQFF.

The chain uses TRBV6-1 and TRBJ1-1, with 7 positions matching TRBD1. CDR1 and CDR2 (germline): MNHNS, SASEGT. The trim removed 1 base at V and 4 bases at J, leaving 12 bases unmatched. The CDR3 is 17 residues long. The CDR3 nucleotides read TGTGCCAGCAGTGAAGGGGACAGAGTAACCTCAAGCACTGAAGCTTTCTTT. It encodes CASSEGDRVTSSTEAFF.

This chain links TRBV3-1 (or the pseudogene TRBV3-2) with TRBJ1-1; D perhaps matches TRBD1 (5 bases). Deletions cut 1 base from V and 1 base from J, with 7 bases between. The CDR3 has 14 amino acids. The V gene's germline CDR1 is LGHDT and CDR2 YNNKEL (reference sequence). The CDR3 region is CASSQGQRNTEAFF. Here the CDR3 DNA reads TGTGCCAGCAGCCAAGGACAGAGGAACACTGAAGCTTTCTTT.

CDR3 DNA sequence: TGTGCCAGCAGCTTGGAGTGGCGGGGGGCACAAGAGACCCAGTACTTC. It translates to CASSLEWRGAQETQYF. This rearrangement joins TRBV5-6 to TRBJ2-5, with 8 bases that match TRBD2. The CDR3 has 16 residues. With V trimmed by 0 bases and J by 2 bases, 6 bases remained unmatched. Germline V CDR1 and CDR2: SGHDT, YYEEEE.

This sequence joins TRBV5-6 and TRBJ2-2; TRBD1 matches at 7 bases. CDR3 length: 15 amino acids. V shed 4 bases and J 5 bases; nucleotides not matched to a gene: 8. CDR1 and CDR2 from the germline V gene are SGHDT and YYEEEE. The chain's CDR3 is CASSPDRKKTGELFF. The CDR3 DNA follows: TGTGCCAGCAGCCCGGACAGGAAGAAGACCGGGGAGCTGTTTTTT. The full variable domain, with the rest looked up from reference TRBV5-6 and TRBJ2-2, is DAGVTQSPTHLIKTRGQQVTLRCSPKSGHDTVSWYQQALGQGPQFIFQYYEEEERQRGNFPDRFSGHQFPNYSSELNVNALLLGDSALYLCASSPDRKKTGELFFGEGSRLTVL.

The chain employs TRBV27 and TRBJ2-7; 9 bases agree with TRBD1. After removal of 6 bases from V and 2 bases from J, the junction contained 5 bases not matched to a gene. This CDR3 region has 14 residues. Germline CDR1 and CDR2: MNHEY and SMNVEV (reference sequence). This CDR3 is CASRGTGSPYEQYF. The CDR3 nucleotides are TGTGCCAGCAGAGGGACAGGGAGCCCCTACGAGCAGTACTTC.

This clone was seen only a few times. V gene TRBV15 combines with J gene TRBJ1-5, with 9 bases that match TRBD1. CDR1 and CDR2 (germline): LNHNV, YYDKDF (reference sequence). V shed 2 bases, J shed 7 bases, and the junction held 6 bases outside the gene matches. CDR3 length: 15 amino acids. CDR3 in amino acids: CATSRSTGGGQPQHF. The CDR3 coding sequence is TGTGCCACCAGCAGATCAACAGGGGGCGGGCAGCCCCAGCATTTT. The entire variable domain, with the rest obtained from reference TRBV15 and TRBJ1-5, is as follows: DAMVIQNPRYQVTQFGKPVTLSCSQTLNHNVMYWYQQKSSQAPKLLFHYYDKDFNNEADTPDNFQSRRPNTSFCFLDIRSPGLGDTAMYLCATSRSTGGGQPQHFGDGTRLSIL.

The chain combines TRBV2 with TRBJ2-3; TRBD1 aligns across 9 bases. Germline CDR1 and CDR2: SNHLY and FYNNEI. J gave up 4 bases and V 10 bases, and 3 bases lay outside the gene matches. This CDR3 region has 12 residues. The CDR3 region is CATRDRADTQYF. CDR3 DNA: TGTGCCACCCGGGACAGGGCAGATACGCAGTATTTT.

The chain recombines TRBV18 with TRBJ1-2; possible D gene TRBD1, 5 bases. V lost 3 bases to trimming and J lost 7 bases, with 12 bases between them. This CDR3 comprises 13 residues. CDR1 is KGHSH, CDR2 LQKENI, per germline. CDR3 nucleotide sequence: TGTGCCAGCTCACCTCTAGGGCAGGGTGGCTACACCTTC. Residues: CASSPLGQGGYTF.

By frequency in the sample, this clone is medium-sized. This CDR3 is CASSPLGRDTQYF. For the CDR3, the DNA is TGTGCCAGCAGTCCACTGGGGAGGGATACGCAGTATTTT. J is TRBJ2-3 and V is TRBV5-6; a possible D gene is TRBD2 (6 bases). Germline V gives CDR1 SGHDT, CDR2 YYEEEE. The V end lost 5 bases, the J end lost 6 bases, and 13 bases lay between the germline ends. This CDR3 contains 13 residues.

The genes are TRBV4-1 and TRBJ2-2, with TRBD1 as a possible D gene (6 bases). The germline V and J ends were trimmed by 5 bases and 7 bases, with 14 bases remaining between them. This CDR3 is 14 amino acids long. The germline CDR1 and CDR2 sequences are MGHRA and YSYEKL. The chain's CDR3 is CASSWDIGGGELFF. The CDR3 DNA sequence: TGCGCCAGCAGCTGGGACATCGGCGGCGGGGAGCTGTTTTTT.